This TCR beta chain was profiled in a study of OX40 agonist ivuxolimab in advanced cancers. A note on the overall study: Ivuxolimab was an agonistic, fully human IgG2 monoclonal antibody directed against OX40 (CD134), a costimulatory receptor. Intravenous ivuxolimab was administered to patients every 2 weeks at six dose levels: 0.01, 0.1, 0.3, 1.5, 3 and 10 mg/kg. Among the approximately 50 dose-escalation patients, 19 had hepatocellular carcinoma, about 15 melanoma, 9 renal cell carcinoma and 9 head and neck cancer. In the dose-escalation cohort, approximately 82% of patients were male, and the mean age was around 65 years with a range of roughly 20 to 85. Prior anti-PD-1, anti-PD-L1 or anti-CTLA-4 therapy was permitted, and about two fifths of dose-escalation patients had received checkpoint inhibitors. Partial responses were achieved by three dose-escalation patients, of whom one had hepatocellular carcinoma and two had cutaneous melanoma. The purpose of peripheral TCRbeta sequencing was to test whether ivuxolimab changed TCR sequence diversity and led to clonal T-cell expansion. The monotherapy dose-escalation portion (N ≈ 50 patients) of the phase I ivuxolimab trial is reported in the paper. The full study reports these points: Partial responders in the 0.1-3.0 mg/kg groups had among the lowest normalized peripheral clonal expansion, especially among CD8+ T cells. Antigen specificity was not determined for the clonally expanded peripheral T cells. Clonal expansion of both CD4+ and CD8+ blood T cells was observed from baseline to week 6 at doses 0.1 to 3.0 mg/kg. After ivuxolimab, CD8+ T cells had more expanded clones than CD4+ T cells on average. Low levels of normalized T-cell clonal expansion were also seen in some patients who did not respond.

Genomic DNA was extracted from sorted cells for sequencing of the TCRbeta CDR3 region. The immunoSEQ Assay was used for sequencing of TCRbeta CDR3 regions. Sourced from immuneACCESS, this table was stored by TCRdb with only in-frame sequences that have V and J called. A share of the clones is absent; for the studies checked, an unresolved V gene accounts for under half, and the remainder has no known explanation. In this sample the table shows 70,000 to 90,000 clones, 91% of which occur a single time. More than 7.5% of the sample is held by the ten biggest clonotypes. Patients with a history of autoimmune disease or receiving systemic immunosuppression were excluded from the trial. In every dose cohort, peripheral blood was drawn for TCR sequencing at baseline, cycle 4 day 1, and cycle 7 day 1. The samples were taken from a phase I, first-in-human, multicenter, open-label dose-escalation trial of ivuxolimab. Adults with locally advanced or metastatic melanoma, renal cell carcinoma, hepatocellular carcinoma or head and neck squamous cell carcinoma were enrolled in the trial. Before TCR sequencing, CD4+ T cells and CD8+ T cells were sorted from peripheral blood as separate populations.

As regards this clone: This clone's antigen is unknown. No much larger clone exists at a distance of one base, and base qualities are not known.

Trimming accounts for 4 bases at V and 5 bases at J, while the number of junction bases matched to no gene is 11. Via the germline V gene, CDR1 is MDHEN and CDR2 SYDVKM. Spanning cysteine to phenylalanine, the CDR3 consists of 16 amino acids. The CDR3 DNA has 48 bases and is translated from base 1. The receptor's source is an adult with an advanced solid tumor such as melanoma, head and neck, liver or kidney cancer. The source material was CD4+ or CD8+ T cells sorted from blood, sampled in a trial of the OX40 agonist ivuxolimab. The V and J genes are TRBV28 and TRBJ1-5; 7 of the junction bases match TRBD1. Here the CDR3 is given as CASSSTRQGLDQPQHF. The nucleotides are TGTGCCAGCAGTTCCACTAGACAGGGATTAGATCAGCCCCAGCATTTT.